The source of this TCR beta chain is a study of blood T cell repertoires in COVID-19. The CDR3 spans 14 residues. V dropped 4 bases and J dropped 9; count of bases not matched to a gene: 8. In germline, CDR1 is SGHRS, CDR2 YFSETQ. The method was immunoSEQ multiplex PCR; TCRdb's version includes in-frame clones alone and lacks a portion of them. The sample comprises some 90,000 clones, approximately 88% of which are singletons, and about 17% rests with the top ten. The chain joins TRBV5-1 to TRBJ2-1, with 9 bases identical to TRBD2. This receptor was taken from a woman aged 55 to 70 with COVID-19, enrolled during active disease. Sequenced: peripheral blood. The CDR3 coding sequence is TGCGCCAGCAGCCCTAGCGGGGCCACAGGTGAGCAGTTCTTC. Protein product: CASSPSGATGEQFF.